These 22 T cell receptor beta chains share one sample of origin, sequenced in a study of CD8 T cells in ankylosing spondylitis. General observations from the study: What seemed typical of ankylosing spondylitis blood was a TCR beta motif built from fewer than ten highly homologous variants.

TCRdb ran MiXCR on the 5' RACE reads and lists one entry per CDR3 protein. The table has roughly 440,000 distinct CDR3 sequences, under 20% seen once. For these receptors, no antigen is known. The sample taken for sequencing was blood, either unsorted or a sorted T cell fraction (not recorded which). These receptors were taken from a male donor with ankylosing spondylitis.

This clonotype has at least ten counts. The chain couples TRBV20-1 to TRBJ2-2, with unresolved D. Germline V lookup: CDR1 DFQATT, CDR2 SNEGSKA (reference sequence). There are 15 residues in the CDR3. V was cut by 0 bases and J by 4 bases, with 12 bases left in between. The CDR3 loop reads CSARDWWSPTGELFF. As DNA, the CDR3 is TGCAGTGCTAGAGATTGGTGGAGTCCCACCGGGGAGCTGTTTTTT.

In its sample, this clonotype was seen many times. The chain carries TRBV24-1 and TRBJ2-2; 8 bases agree with TRBD2. Germline V lookup: CDR1 KGHDR, CDR2 SFDVKD. With 4 bases clipped from V and 5 bases from J, the junction kept 5 bases outside the gene matches. This CDR3 region has 15 residues. Written as DNA, the CDR3 is TGTGCCACCAGTGAGCGGGGACTAGGAACCGGGGAGCTGTTTTTT. Its translation: CATSERGLGTGELFF.

This clonotype was counted only a few times. The J gene is TRBJ2-3, the V gene TRBV4-3; TRBD1 matches 7 bases. With 1 base clipped from V and 2 bases from J, the junction kept 6 bases outside the gene matches. The CDR3 contains 16 residues. Germline assignment: CDR1 LGHNA and CDR2 YSLEER. CDR3 nucleotides: TGCGCCAGCAGCCAAGGACAGGGATCCTACACAGATACGCAGTATTTT. This sequence encodes CASSQGQGSYTDTQYF.

This clonotype was counted only a few times. The rearrangement joins TRBV20-1 to TRBJ1-4, with D hard to call. V was shortened by 3 bases and J by 0 bases, with 14 bases between the two germline ends. Germline lookup yields CDR1 DFQATT and CDR2 SNEGSKA (reference sequence). The length of the CDR3 is 16 residues. The CDR3 DNA follows: TGCAGTGCTAGTCCCGCCCCCTTCGCAACTAATGAAAAACTGTTTTTT. As protein: CSASPAPFATNEKLFF.

In this sample, this clonotype turned up a few times. The rearrangement uses TRBV2 and TRBJ1-5, with D uncertain. Germline CDR1 is SNHLY and CDR2 is FYNNEI. CDR3 length equals 14 residues. Between the trimmed V and J ends, which lost 6 bases and 6 bases, there was a span of 15 bases. The CDR3 loop is CASSAPKGGQPQHF. The CDR3, as DNA: TGTGCCAGCAGCGCGCCTAAGGGAGGTCAGCCCCAGCATTTT.

This clonotype was seen more than once but under ten times. The chain joins TRBV9 to TRBJ1-2; no definite D call. The CDR3 runs 15 residues. From germline, CDR1 is SGDLS and CDR2 YYNGEE. The ends were cut back, 0 bases at V and 0 bases at J, with 9 bases in the middle. The CDR3 region has the DNA TGTGCCAGCAGCGTAGGCCCAGAAACTAACTATGGCTACACCTTC. This gives the protein CASSVGPETNYGYTF.

The sample holds one count of this clonotype. V gene TRBV6-2 or TRBV6-3 combines with J gene TRBJ1-2; weak D call: TRBD1 (5 bases). CDR1 and CDR2 (germline): MNHEY, SVGEGT. The germline V and J ends were trimmed by 6 bases and 4 bases, with 18 bases remaining between them. The CDR3 length is 15 residues. CDR3 sequence: CASRRGAGDTYGYTF. CDR3 in DNA: TGTGCCAGCAGGCGAGGGGCGGGAGATACCTATGGCTACACCTTC.

The chain uses TRBV20-1 and TRBJ1-2, with 7 positions matching TRBD1. Germline V gives CDR1 DFQATT, CDR2 SNEGSKA (reference sequence). Trimming took 4 bases from V and 4 from J; bases not matched to a gene: 6. The CDR3 contains 13 residues. The CDR3 region has the DNA TGCAGTGCTAAGGACAGGAGGGGCTATGGCTACACCTTC. Translation gives CSAKDRRGYGYTF.

This clonotype has more than one count but fewer than ten. V usage is TRBV7-9 and J usage is TRBJ2-2, with D tentatively TRBD1 or TRBD2 (5 bases each). The CDR3 covers 15 residues. Trimming pared 2 bases from V and 5 bases from J, leaving 12 bases between. The germline CDR1 and CDR2 sequences are SEHNR and FQNEAQ (reference sequence). CDR3 in amino acids: CASSLYGAGTGELFF. CDR3 sequence (DNA): TGTGCCAGCAGCTTATACGGGGCCGGAACCGGGGAGCTGTTTTTT.

This clonotype turned up a few times. The chain has TRBV5-1 and TRBJ2-2, with D hard to call. The length of the CDR3 is 12 residues. Trimming left V 0 bases short and J 9 bases short, with 6 bases between. Germline CDR1 is SGHRS and CDR2 is YFSETQ. CDR3 nucleotide sequence: TGCGCCAGCAGCTTGGGCGGCCGGGAGCTGTTTTTT. Protein: CASSLGGRELFF.

This clonotype was seen repeatedly, ten times or more. The V gene is TRBV6-1, the J gene TRBJ1-5; 8 bases fit TRBD1. This CDR3 is built from 16 residues. The V and J ends lost 5 bases and 1 base, in that order; junction bases with no gene match: 7. CDR1 is MNHNS and CDR2 is SASEGT in the germline V gene. The chain's CDR3 is CASSTSGGYSNQPQHF. The CDR3, as DNA: TGTGCCAGCAGTACCTCAGGGGGCTACAGCAATCAGCCCCAGCATTTT.

The V gene is TRBV6-4, the J gene TRBJ1-4; weak D call: TRBD1 (6 bases). V lost 0 bases to trimming and J lost 4 bases, with 24 bases between them. The CDR3 sequence is 20 residues long. Per the germline V gene, CDR1 is MRHNA and CDR2 is SNTAGT. CDR3 region: CASSDSREAWLRGNNEKLFF. The DNA for the CDR3 is TGTGCCAGCAGTGACTCGAGAGAGGCATGGTTGAGGGGGAATAATGAAAAACTGTTTTTT.

This clonotype showed up just a few times. The chain uses TRBV12-3 or TRBV12-4 and TRBJ2-7; 7 bases are shared with TRBD2. The V segment lost 6 bases and the J segment 5 bases; nucleotides outside the gene matches: 13. This CDR3 is 15 amino acids long. CDR3 sequence reads: CASSLRRAGQHEQYF. The CDR3 DNA follows: TGTGCCAGCAGCCTACGAAGAGCGGGGCAGCACGAGCAGTACTTC.

This clonotype has a handful of counts. This chain connects TRBV6-6 to TRBJ1-1, with a weak D call TRBD1 (6 bases). With 2 bases removed from V and 8 bases from J, the gap between germline ends came to 9 bases. The germline V gene encodes CDR1 MNHNY and CDR2 SVGAGI (reference sequence). The CDR3 covers 12 residues. The CDR3 sequence: CASSYPQGEAFF. The CDR3 coding sequence is TGTGCCAGCAGTTACCCGCAGGGGGAAGCTTTCTTT.

Note on this clonotype: An end of the junction differs from the germline gene, which may be a read error. The genes are TRBV18 and TRBJ1-2, with D unresolved. Germline CDR1 and CDR2: KGHSH and LQKENI. The CDR3 extends over 12 amino acids. The CDR3 here is CASSADPTKEAF. In DNA form, the CDR3 reads TGTGCCAGCTCAGCGGATCCGACCAAAGAGGCCTTC.

This clonotype was recorded a few times. The V and J genes are TRBV7-8 and TRBJ2-7; TRBD1 matches 7 bases. V gave up 1 base and J gave up 0 bases; unmatched junction bases: 6. Germline V lookup: CDR1 SGHVS, CDR2 FQNEAQ. This CDR3 is 16 amino acids long. CDR3 amino acids: CASSLDATGSSYEQYF. The CDR3, as DNA: TGTGCCAGCAGCTTAGACGCGACAGGGAGCTCCTACGAGCAGTACTTC.

This clonotype was seen only a few times. CDR3 region: CASSFADYEQYF. The CDR3 DNA is TGTGCCAGCAGTTTCGCAGACTACGAGCAGTACTTC. The chain combines TRBV28 with TRBJ2-7; D is unclear. CDR3 length equals 12 residues. CDR1 is MDHEN, CDR2 SYDVKM, per germline. The V and J ends lost 3 bases and 3 bases respectively, with 6 bases between them.

This chain uses TRBV5-1 with TRBJ1-5; D call uncertain. The V and J ends lost 1 base and 13 bases respectively, with 21 bases between them. The germline gives CDR1 SGHRS, CDR2 YFSETQ. The CDR3 sequence is 15 residues long. The CDR3 DNA reads as TGCGCCAGCAGCTTGTGGGGTCCCAACATGGGCTCTCAGCATTTT. It specifies CASSLWGPNMGSQHF.

V and J are TRBV6-1 and TRBJ2-6; D is undetermined. The CDR3 spans 17 residues. From germline, CDR1 is MNHNS and CDR2 SASEGT. V lost 6 bases to trimming and J lost 0 bases, with 15 bases between them. Here the CDR3 DNA reads TGTGCCAGCAGAAGGGAAGGTTCTTACTCTGGGGCCAACGTCCTGACTTTC. Translation: CASRREGSYSGANVLTF.

The J gene is TRBJ2-4, the V gene TRBV20-1, with 8 bases aligning to TRBD1. Germline CDR1 reads DFQATT; CDR2 reads SNEGSKA (reference sequence). This CDR3 is built from 15 residues. Trimming removed 1 base from V and 0 bases from J; junction bases left unmatched: 2. CDR3 residues: CSARAGTGAKNIQYF. In DNA, the CDR3 is TGCAGTGCTAGAGCCGGGACAGGAGCCAAAAACATTCAGTACTTC.

The chain employs TRBV6-1 and TRBJ2-2, with D perhaps TRBD1 or TRBD2 (5 bases each). Trimming shortened V by 5 bases and J by 7 bases, and 11 bases separated the two germline ends. The CDR3 has 13 residues. Germline CDR1 MNHNS, CDR2 SASEGT. CDR3 nucleotides: TGTGCCAGCAGTCAAGAGGGGTTCGGGGAGCTGTTTTTT. It translates to CASSQEGFGELFF.

This clonotype was detected a few times. The rearrangement links TRBV4-1 to TRBJ2-1, with no clear D. CDR1 is MGHRA and CDR2 is YSYEKL in the germline V gene. Trimming took 1 base from V and 8 from J, leaving 9 bases between them. The CDR3 runs 13 residues. The CDR3, as DNA: TGCGCCAGCAGCCAAGCCAGCTTGGATGAGCAGTTCTTC. Protein sequence: CASSQASLDEQFF.